Following are 8 T cell receptor beta chains from one sample sequenced in a study of T cells in Graves' hyperthyroidism and ophthalmopathy. Authors of the study amplified TCR beta CDR3 regions from RNA transcripts. An initial round of RT-PCR targeting the TCR CDR3 relied on the HTBI primer set. TCRdb itself ran the multiplex PCR reads through MiXCR, one entry per CDR3 protein. The table includes fewer than 650,000 distinct CDR3 sequences, approximately 15% detected once. Sequencing input: blood. These receptors were taken from a woman aged 18-29 years with Graves' ophthalmopathy.

The chain's CDR3 is CASSYGTGASNQPQHF. CDR3 nucleotide sequence: TGTGCCAGCAGTTACGGGACAGGGGCAAGCAATCAGCCCCAGCATTTT. This chain joins TRBV6-5 and TRBJ1-5, with 10 bases fitting TRBD1. After removal of 2 bases from V and 1 base from J, the junction contained 2 bases not matched to a gene. The CDR3 is made up of 16 amino acids. CDR1 and CDR2 (germline): MNHEY, SVGAGI.

This clonotype occurred many times. This chain links TRBV7-2 with TRBJ1-2, with 7 bases fitting TRBD1. The CDR3 contains 13 residues. Looked up from germline, CDR1 is SGHTA and CDR2 is FQGNSA. V gave up 5 bases and J gave up 7 bases; unmatched junction bases: 7. The CDR3 sequence: CASSPNRGGGYTF. In DNA, the CDR3 is TGTGCCAGCAGCCCCAACAGGGGAGGTGGCTACACCTTC.

This clonotype was observed many times. The chain links TRBV6-1 to TRBJ1-5, with D unresolved. Trimming cost V 5 bases and J 6 bases, with 11 bases left between them. The length of the CDR3 is 13 residues. CDR1 is MNHNS, CDR2 SASEGT, per germline. CDR3 region: CASSFRVTQPQHF. The CDR3, as DNA: TGTGCCAGCAGTTTTAGGGTGACTCAGCCCCAGCATTTT.

The chain recombines TRBV5-6 with TRBJ1-1; 8 bases map to TRBD1. The CDR3 totals 19 residues. CDR1 is SGHDT and CDR2 is YYEEEE in the germline V gene. Trimming removed 1 base from V and 0 bases from J; junction bases left unmatched: 14. DNA of the CDR3: TGTGCCAGCAGCTTGCGTCCGGGACAGGTATTTTCGATGAACACTGAAGCTTTCTTT. This translates into CASSLRPGQVFSMNTEAFF. Supplemented by reference TRBV5-6 and TRBJ1-1, the full variable domain reads DAGVTQSPTHLIKTRGQQVTLRCSPKSGHDTVSWYQQALGQGPQFIFQYYEEEERQRGNFPDRFSGHQFPNYSSELNVNALLLGDSALYLCASSLRPGQVFSMNTEAFFGQGTRLTVV.

The chain has TRBV29-1 and TRBJ1-3, with D tentatively TRBD1 (6 bases). CDR1 and CDR2 (germline): SQVTM, ANQGSEA. The CDR3 covers 16 residues. With 5 bases removed from V and 0 bases from J, the gap between germline ends came to 17 bases. The CDR3 bases are TGCAGCGTTCGGTCCCCGGGACAACTCTCTGGAAACACCATATATTTT. Its translation is CSVRSPGQLSGNTIYF.

This chain uses TRBV7-3 with TRBJ1-2, with D hard to call. Trimming shortened V by 5 bases and J by 0 bases, and 10 bases separated the two germline ends. Germline V CDR1 and CDR2: SGHTA, FQGTGA. The CDR3 is 14 amino acids. DNA for the CDR3: TGTGCCAGCAGCATAGGACCGTCTAACTATGGCTACACCTTC. Protein product: CASSIGPSNYGYTF.

V gene TRBV20-1 combines with J gene TRBJ2-7; D is ambiguous. CDR1 and CDR2 (germline): DFQATT, SNEGSKA (reference sequence). V shed 0 bases and J shed 3 bases, with 12 bases lying between them. The CDR3 consists of 14 residues. CDR3: CSARDKPTRYEQYF. The CDR3, as DNA: TGCAGTGCTAGAGATAAGCCAACCCGCTACGAGCAGTACTTC.

CDR3 region: CASSLTGTGTGELFF. The CDR3 nucleotides are TGTGCCAGCAGCTTAACCGGGACAGGGACCGGGGAGCTGTTTTTT. The chain joins TRBV7-9 to TRBJ2-2; 9 positions match TRBD1. Germline V gene sequence: CDR1 SEHNR, CDR2 FQNEAQ (reference sequence). The CDR3 spans 15 residues. J lost 5 bases, V lost 2 bases, and 3 bases had no gene match.